These 22 T cell receptor beta chains share one sample of origin, sequenced in a study of T cells in Graves' hyperthyroidism and ophthalmopathy. TCR beta CDR3 regions were amplified from RNA transcripts. The study used the HTBI primer set for a first-round RT-PCR of the TCR CDR3. TCRdb reanalysed the multiplex PCR reads using MiXCR and keeps one entry per CDR3 protein. The sample consists of approximately 270,000 distinct CDR3 sequences, just over 14% of them appearing once. The sample consisted of blood. Receptors originate from a woman aged 40 to 50 with Graves' hyperthyroidism that later progressed to Graves' ophthalmopathy.

There are many counts of this clonotype. The chain recombines TRBV28 with TRBJ2-1; TRBD1 aligns across 9 bases. V lost 7 bases, J lost 4 bases, and 8 bases stayed unmatched. The CDR3 covers 15 residues. Per germline, CDR1 MDHEN and CDR2 SYDVKM. The CDR3 nucleotides read TGTGCCAGCAACCCACAGGACAGGGGTTACAATGAGCAGTTCTTC. Residues: CASNPQDRGYNEQFF.

This clonotype has ten or more counts. J is TRBJ1-1 and V is TRBV10-1, with D perhaps matching TRBD1 (5 bases). The CDR3 length is 13 residues. Between the trimmed V and J ends, which lost 7 bases and 2 bases, there was a span of 11 bases. Germline V gene sequence: CDR1 WNHNN, CDR2 SYGVQD (reference sequence). This CDR3 reads CASTEGFNTEAFF. The CDR3 nucleotides read TGCGCCAGCACGGAGGGGTTTAACACTGAAGCTTTCTTT.

The V gene is TRBV20-1, the J gene TRBJ2-1, with 9 bases aligning to TRBD2. With 5 bases clipped from V and 6 bases from J, the junction kept 5 bases outside the gene matches. The CDR3 length is 13 residues. Germline CDR1 reads DFQATT; CDR2 reads SNEGSKA (reference sequence). The CDR3 DNA reads TGCAGTGCTGAAGTAGCGGGAGTCAATGAGCAGTTCTTC. Its translation is CSAEVAGVNEQFF.

This clonotype was seen only once. A clone one base away is much larger, so this may be a read error. The chain has TRBV12-3 or TRBV12-4 and TRBJ2-7; D uncertain. V was cut by 7 bases and J by 6 bases, with 16 bases left in between. The CDR3 is 13 residues long. The CDR3 DNA follows: TGTGCCAGCAACCCTCGCCAGAATAGCGAGCAGTACTTC. Translating gives CASNPRQNSEQYF.

The chain is built from TRBV6-1 and TRBJ2-2; unclear D gene. The V end was cut by 6 bases, the J end by 0 bases, with 14 bases between. CDR3 size: 16 residues. Germline loops: CDR1 MNHNS, CDR2 SASEGT. CDR3 bases: TGTGCCAGCAGCGAATTTTCAGCCGCGAACACCGGGGAGCTGTTTTTT. The encoded protein is CASSEFSAANTGELFF.

This clonotype has at least ten counts. The CDR3 reads CASSTDIGNTGELFF. The CDR3 coding sequence is TGTGCCAGCAGTACAGACATCGGGAACACCGGGGAGCTGTTTTTT. The gene calls are TRBV6-1 and TRBJ2-2, with D uncertain. Trimming stripped 5 bases from V and 1 base from J, with 11 bases between. Germline assignment: CDR1 MNHNS and CDR2 SASEGT. The CDR3 runs to 15 residues.

This chain connects TRBV7-3 to TRBJ1-6, with D hard to call. CDR3 length equals 14 residues. CDR1 is SGHTA, CDR2 FQGTGA, per germline. Trimming took 6 bases from V and 8 from J, leaving 14 bases between them. CDR3 in amino acids: CASRPPGLDSPLHF. The CDR3 DNA is TGTGCCAGCAGGCCCCCCGGATTAGATTCACCCCTCCACTTT. Based on the CDR3 plus reference TRBV7-3 and TRBJ1-6, the full variable domain is GAGVSQTPSNKVTEKGKYVELRCDPISGHTALYWYRQSLGQGPEFLIYFQGTGAADDSGLPNDRFFAVRPEGSVSTLKIQRTERGDSAVYLCASRPPGLDSPLHFGNGTRLTVT.

This clonotype has a count of ten or more. This chain links TRBV13 with TRBJ2-7, with 9 bases identical to TRBD1. The CDR3 is 15 residues long. In germline, CDR1 is PRHDT, CDR2 FYEKMQ (reference sequence). The junction had 6 bases not matched to a gene; V was cut back by 3 bases and J by 3 bases. The CDR3: CASSLTGTGFYEQYF. The CDR3 bases are TGTGCCAGCAGCTTGACCGGGACAGGGTTCTACGAGCAGTACTTC.

In its sample, this clonotype was seen many times. The chain has TRBV20-1 and TRBJ2-5, with D maybe TRBD2 (5 bases). Between the trimmed V and J ends, which lost 0 bases and 4 bases, there was a span of 15 bases. This CDR3 contains 15 residues. Germline lookup yields CDR1 DFQATT and CDR2 SNEGSKA (reference sequence). CDR3 region: CSARDLGLSRETQYF. The CDR3 coding sequence is TGCAGTGCTAGAGACCTCGGACTGAGTCGAGAGACCCAGTACTTC.

In this sample, this clonotype turned up many times. CDR3 nucleotide sequence: TGTGCCAGCAGGGAGACAGGGGTTAATTCACCCCTCCACTTT. As protein: CASRETGVNSPLHF. The rearrangement links TRBV11-2 to TRBJ1-6, with TRBD1 identical over 8 bases. Germline trimming cut 6 bases from V and 6 bases from J; bases unmatched to any gene: 4. This CDR3 region has 14 residues. Germline lookup yields CDR1 SGHAT and CDR2 FQNNGV.

This clonotype was seen ten or more times. The J gene is TRBJ1-4, the V gene TRBV4-1; TRBD1 might be the D (5 bases). Germline V CDR1 and CDR2: MGHRA, YSYEKL. The V end lost 1 base, the J end lost 7 bases, and 16 bases lay between the germline ends. This CDR3 is built from 16 residues. CDR3 nucleotide sequence: TGCGCCAGCAGCCAAGGGGTGGCAGGGTGGCCTGAAAAACTGTTTTTT. It yields the protein CASSQGVAGWPEKLFF.

Ten or more counts support this clonotype. The genes are TRBV9 and TRBJ1-2, with D possibly matching TRBD1 (6 bases). Trimming took off 5 bases at V and 8 bases at J, with 28 bases between the two ends. In germline, CDR1 is SGDLS, CDR2 YYNGEE. The CDR3 has 17 residues. The CDR3 nucleotides read TGTGCCAGCAGATCCAAGAGACAGGACCGGGTCCCGCGCGGCTACACCTTC. It specifies CASRSKRQDRVPRGYTF.

This clonotype was observed a few times. The chain couples TRBV27 to TRBJ2-7; a weak D match, TRBD2 (6 bases). Trimming removed 4 bases at V and 2 bases at J, with 21 bases between. The germline V gene encodes CDR1 MNHEY and CDR2 SMNVEV (reference sequence). The CDR3 covers 17 residues. The chain's CDR3 is CASSSPRGSGTPYEQYF. The CDR3 DNA reads TGTGCCAGCAGTTCTCCCCGGGGTAGCGGCACTCCCTACGAGCAGTACTTC.

This clonotype was recorded many times. V usage is TRBV20-1 and J usage is TRBJ1-5; 8 nucleotides match TRBD1. Trimming removed 6 bases from V and 1 base from J; junction bases left unmatched: 5. The germline V gene has CDR1 DFQATT and CDR2 SNEGSKA (reference sequence). The CDR3 covers 14 residues. The CDR3 is CSARQGKSNQPQHF. In DNA form, the CDR3 reads TGCAGTGCCCGACAGGGGAAGAGCAATCAGCCCCAGCATTTT.

This clonotype has ten or more counts. The genes are TRBV6-1 and TRBJ2-2, with D possibly matching TRBD1 (6 bases). V was cut by 4 bases and J by 2 bases, with 11 bases left in between. Germline CDR1 is MNHNS and CDR2 is SASEGT. This CDR3 has 15 residues. The CDR3 sequence is CASSVWTDNTGELFF. The CDR3 DNA sequence: TGTGCCAGCAGTGTATGGACAGATAACACCGGGGAGCTGTTTTTT.

This chain connects TRBV28 to TRBJ1-1; weak D call: TRBD1 (5 bases). There are 17 residues in the CDR3. Trimming removed 5 bases from V and 1 base from J, with 20 bases in between. Germline V gene data show CDR1 as MDHEN and CDR2 as SYDVKM. This chain's CDR3 is CASSQFRDRKTNTEAFF. The CDR3 nucleotides read TGTGCCAGCAGTCAGTTCCGAGACAGAAAAACGAACACTGAAGCTTTCTTT.

This clonotype has a count of ten or more. This chain joins TRBV29-1 and TRBJ2-1; no reliable D call. The CDR3 runs to 13 residues. The germline V and J ends were trimmed by 7 bases and 1 base, with 11 bases remaining between them. The germline V gene has CDR1 SQVTM and CDR2 ANQGSEA. CDR3 in amino acids: CSGGRNSYNEQFF. DNA for the CDR3: TGCAGCGGCGGCAGGAATTCCTACAATGAGCAGTTCTTC.

The sample holds many counts of this clonotype. CDR3 sequence: CASSPGQKSYNEQFF. The CDR3 DNA sequence: TGTGCCAGCAGTCCGGGACAGAAGTCCTACAATGAGCAGTTCTTC. This chain connects TRBV27 to TRBJ2-1; TRBD1 aligns across 7 bases. This CDR3 spans 15 amino acids. CDR1 is MNHEY and CDR2 is SMNVEV in the germline V gene (reference sequence). With V trimmed by 5 bases and J by 1 base, 5 bases remained unmatched.

This clonotype was seen ten or more times. This chain links TRBV6-1 with TRBJ2-7, with a possible D match to TRBD1 (6 bases). This CDR3 has 14 residues. CDR1 and CDR2 from the germline V gene are MNHNS and SASEGT. Trimming pared 8 bases from V and 4 bases from J, leaving 18 bases between. In nucleotides, the CDR3 is TGTGCCAGCTCATCCGGCAGGCAGGGGTACGAGCAGTACTTC. Protein sequence: CASSSGRQGYEQYF.

This clonotype appeared many times. This chain links TRBV7-9 with TRBJ2-1, with unresolved D. From germline, CDR1 is SEHNR and CDR2 FQNEAQ (reference sequence). V lost 0 bases and J lost 12, with 15 bases in between. The CDR3 contains 14 residues. CDR3 loop: CASSLAGPSEGQFF. CDR3 nucleotides: TGTGCCAGCAGCTTAGCTGGGCCCTCGGAAGGGCAGTTCTTC. Full variable domain (remainder filled in from reference TRBV7-9 and TRBJ2-1): DTGVSQNPRHKITKRGQNVTFRCDPISEHNRLYWYRQTLGQGPEFLTYFQNEAQLEKSRLLSDRFSAERPKGSFSTLEIQRTEQGDSAMYLCASSLAGPSEGQFFGPGTRLTVL.

This clonotype was recorded at least ten times. The CDR3 region has the DNA TGTGCCAGCAGTTGGGCCGCATTTACGAAAGAGGACCGGGACGCTCGCTCTGGAAACACCATATATTTT. Residues: CASSWAAFTKEDRDARSGNTIYF. The chain is built from TRBV6-2 or TRBV6-3 and TRBJ1-3; perhaps TRBD1 as D (5 bases). CDR1 and CDR2 (germline): MNHEY, SVGEGT. The CDR3 covers 23 residues. Between the trimmed V and J ends, which lost 4 bases and 0 bases, there was a span of 34 bases.

In this sample, this clonotype turned up many times. The chain employs TRBV5-1 and TRBJ1-1; TRBD1 is a possible D gene (6 bases). This CDR3 has 15 residues. The V end lost 7 bases, the J end lost 5 bases, and 21 bases lay between the germline ends. Germline V gives CDR1 SGHRS, CDR2 YFSETQ. CDR3 protein: CASFEIRGKETEAFF. CDR3 nucleotides: TGCGCCAGCTTTGAGATAAGGGGGAAGGAGACTGAAGCTTTCTTT.